This T cell receptor beta chain was found in a study of prognosis after radiotherapy for stage I lung cancer. General observations from the study: Determination of whether the expanded TCR clones were tumor-specific was not performed. Samples before stereotactic body radiation therapy had more unique TCR clones (median roughly 9,900 versus 7,200).

Multiplex PCR in two rounds served to amplify TCR beta CDR3 from genomic DNA. Round one of PCR was performed, and it used primers specific to each TRBV and TRBJ gene. MiXCR, run by TCRdb on the multiplex PCR reads, gives a single entry per CDR3 protein. In the table there are 30,000 or so distinct CDR3 sequences, around 30% of which are singletons. This clonotype has a count of ten or more. Its matching antigen is unknown. Looked up from germline, CDR1 is SGHDT and CDR2 is YYEEEE. Trimming at V came to 0 bases and at J to 2 bases, leaving 2 bases not matched to a gene. CDR3 length: 15 amino acids. Free of prior chemotherapy, radiotherapy and other malignancies, all of the patients were also node-negative on CT and PET/CT.

This chain links TRBV5-6 with TRBJ1-3; TRBD1 agrees at 7 bases. The receptor was derived from a donor of 50 years or more with non-small cell lung cancer. Sequencing was performed on PBMCs, taken before or after stereotactic body radiation therapy (not recorded which). The CDR3 DNA reads TGTGCCAGCAGCTTGGTAGGGGGCGCTGGAAACACCATATATTTT. The encoded protein is CASSLVGGAGNTIYF.